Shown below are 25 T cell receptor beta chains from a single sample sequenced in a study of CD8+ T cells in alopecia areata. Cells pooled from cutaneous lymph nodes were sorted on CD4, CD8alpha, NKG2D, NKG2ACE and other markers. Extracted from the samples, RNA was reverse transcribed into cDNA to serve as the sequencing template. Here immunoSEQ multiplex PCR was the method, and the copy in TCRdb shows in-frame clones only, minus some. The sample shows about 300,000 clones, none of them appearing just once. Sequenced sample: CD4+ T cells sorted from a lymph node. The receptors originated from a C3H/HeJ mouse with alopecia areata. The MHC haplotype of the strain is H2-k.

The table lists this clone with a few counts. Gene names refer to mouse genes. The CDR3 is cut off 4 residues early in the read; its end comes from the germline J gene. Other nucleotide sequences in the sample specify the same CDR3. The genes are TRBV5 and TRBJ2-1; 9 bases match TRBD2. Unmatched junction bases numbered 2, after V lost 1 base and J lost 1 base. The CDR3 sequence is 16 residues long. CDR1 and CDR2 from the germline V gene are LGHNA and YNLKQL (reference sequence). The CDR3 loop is CASSQGLGANYAEQFF. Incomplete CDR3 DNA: TGTGCCAGCAGCCAAGGACTGGGGGCAAACTATGCT.

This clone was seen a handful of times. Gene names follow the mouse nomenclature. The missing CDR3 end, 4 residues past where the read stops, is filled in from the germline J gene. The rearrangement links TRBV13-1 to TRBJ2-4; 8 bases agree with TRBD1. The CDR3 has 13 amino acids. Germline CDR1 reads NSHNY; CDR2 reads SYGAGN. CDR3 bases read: TGTGCCAGCAGTGGGGGGACAGGAAAC. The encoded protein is CASSGGTGN. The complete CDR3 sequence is CASSGGTGNTLYF.

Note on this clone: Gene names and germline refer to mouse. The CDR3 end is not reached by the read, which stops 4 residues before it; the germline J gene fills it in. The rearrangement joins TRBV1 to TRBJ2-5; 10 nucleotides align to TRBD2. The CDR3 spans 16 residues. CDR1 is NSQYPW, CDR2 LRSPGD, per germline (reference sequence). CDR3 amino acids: CTCSAEAGGASDTQYF. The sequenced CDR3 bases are TGCACCTGCAGTGCAGAGGCTGGGGGGGCTAGTGAC.

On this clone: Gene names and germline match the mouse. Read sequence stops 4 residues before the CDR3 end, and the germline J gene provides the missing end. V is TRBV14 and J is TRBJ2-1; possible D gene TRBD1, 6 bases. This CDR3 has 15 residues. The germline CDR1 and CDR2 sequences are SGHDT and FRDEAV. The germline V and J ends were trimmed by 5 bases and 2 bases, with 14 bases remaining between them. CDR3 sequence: CASRPLDRYYAEQFF. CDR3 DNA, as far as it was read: TGTGCCAGCAGACCCCTGGACAGATACTATGCT.

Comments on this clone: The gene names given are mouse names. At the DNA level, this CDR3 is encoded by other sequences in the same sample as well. The CDR3 bases that were read are TGTGCCAGCAGCCAAGATGGTCTGGGGGACTAT. This gives the protein CASSQDGLGDY. The whole CDR3 sequence is CASSQDGLGDYEQYF. This rearrangement joins TRBV5 to TRBJ2-7, with 7 bases fitting TRBD2. The sequenced fragment ends 4 residues before the CDR3 boundary, so the rest is inferred from the germline J gene. This CDR3 spans 15 amino acids. Per germline, CDR1 LGHNA and CDR2 YNLKQL (reference sequence). V was clipped by 0 bases and J by 3 bases; unmatched bases: 5.

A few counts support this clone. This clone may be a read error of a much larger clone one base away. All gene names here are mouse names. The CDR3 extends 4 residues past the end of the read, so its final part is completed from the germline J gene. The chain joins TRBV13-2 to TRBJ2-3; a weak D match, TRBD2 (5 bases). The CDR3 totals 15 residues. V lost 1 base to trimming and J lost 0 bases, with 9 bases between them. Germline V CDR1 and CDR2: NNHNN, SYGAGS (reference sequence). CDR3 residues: CASGDSGSSAETLYF. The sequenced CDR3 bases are TGTGCCAGCGGTGATTCTGGGAGTAGTGCAGAA.

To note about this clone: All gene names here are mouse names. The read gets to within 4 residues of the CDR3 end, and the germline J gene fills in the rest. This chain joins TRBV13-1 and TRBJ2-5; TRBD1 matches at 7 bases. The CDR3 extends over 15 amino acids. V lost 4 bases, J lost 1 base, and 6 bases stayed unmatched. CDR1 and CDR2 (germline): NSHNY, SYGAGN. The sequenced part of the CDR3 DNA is TGTGCCAGCAGTCCCCTACAGGGGTACCAAGAC. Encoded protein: CASSPLQGYQD. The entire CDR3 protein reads CASSPLQGYQDTQYF.

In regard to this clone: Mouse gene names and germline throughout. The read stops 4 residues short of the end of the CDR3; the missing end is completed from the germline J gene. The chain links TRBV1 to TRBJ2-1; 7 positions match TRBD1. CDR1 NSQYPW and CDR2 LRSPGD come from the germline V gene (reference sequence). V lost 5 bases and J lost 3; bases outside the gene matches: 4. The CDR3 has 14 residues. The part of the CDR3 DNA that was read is TGCACCTGCAGTCCCGGGACAGCCTATGCT. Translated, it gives CTCSPGTAYA. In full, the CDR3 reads CTCSPGTAYAEQFF.

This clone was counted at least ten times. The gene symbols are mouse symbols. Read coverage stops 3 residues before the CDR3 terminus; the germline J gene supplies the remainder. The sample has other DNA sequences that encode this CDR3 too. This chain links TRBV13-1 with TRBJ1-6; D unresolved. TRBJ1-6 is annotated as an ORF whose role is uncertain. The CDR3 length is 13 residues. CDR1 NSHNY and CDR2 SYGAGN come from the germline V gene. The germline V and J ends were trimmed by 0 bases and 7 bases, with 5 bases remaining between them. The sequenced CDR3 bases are TGTGCCAGCAGTGATGGCCAGAATTCGCCC. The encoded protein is CASSDGQNSP. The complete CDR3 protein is CASSDGQNSPLYF.

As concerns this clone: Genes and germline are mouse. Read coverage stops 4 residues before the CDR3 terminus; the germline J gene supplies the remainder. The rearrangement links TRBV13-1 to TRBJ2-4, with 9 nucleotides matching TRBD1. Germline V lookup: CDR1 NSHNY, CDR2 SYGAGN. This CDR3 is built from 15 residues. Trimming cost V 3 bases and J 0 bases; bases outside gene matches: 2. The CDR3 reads CASSGDRVSQNTLYF. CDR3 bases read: TGTGCCAGCAGTGGGGACAGGGTTAGTCAAAAC.

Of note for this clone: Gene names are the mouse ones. CDR3 DNA (partial): TGTGCCTGGAGTCTAACTGGGGGGAAT. Its protein is CAWSLTGGN. Given in full, the CDR3 is CAWSLTGGNEQYF. The chain is built from TRBV31 and TRBJ2-7; 9 positions match TRBD2. The CDR3 end lies 4 residues beyond the end of the read and is filled in from the germline J gene. The germline V gene encodes CDR1 GKSSPN and CDR2 SITVG. The CDR3 extends over 13 amino acids. The full variable domain, completed using reference TRBV31 and TRBJ2-7, is AQTIHQWPVAEIKAVGSPLSLGCTIKGKSSPNLYWYWQATGGTLQQLFYSITVGQVESVVQLNLSASRPKDDQFILSTEKLLLSHSGFYLCAWSLTGGNEQYFGPGTRLTVL.

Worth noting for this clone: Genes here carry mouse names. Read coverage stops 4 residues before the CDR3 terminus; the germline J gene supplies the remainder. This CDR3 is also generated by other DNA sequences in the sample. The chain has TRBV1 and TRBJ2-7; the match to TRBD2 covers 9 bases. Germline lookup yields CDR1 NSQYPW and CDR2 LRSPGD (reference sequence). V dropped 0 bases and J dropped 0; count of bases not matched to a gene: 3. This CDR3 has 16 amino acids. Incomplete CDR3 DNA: TGCACCTGCAGTGCAGATCTGGGGGGGAGCTCCTAT. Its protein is CTCSADLGGSSY. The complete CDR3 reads CTCSADLGGSSYEQYF.

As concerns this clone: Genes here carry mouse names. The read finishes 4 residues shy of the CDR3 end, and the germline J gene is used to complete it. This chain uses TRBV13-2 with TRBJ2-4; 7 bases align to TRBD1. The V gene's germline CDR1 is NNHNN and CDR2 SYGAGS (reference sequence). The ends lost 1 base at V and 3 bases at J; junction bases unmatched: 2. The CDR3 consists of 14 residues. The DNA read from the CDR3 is TGTGCCAGCGGTGATCCGGGACAGCAAAAC. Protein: CASGDPGQQN. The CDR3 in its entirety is CASGDPGQQNTLYF.

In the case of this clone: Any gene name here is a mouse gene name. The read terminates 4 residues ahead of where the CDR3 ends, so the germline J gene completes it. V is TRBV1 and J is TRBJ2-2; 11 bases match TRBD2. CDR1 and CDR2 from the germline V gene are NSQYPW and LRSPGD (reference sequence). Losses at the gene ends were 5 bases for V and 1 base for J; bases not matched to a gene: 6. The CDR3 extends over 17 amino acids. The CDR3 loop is CTCSPSTGGVNTGQLYF. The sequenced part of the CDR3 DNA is TGCACCTGCAGTCCCTCGACTGGGGGGGTAAACACCGGG.

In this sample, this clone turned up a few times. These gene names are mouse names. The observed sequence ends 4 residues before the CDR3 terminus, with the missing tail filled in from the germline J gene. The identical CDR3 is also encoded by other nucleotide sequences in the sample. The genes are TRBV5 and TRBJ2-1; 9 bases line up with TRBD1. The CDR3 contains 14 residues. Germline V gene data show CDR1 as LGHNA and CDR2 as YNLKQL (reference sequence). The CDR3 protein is CASSLGQGEAEQFF. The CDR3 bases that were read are TGTGCCAGCAGCCTGGGACAGGGAGAAGCT.

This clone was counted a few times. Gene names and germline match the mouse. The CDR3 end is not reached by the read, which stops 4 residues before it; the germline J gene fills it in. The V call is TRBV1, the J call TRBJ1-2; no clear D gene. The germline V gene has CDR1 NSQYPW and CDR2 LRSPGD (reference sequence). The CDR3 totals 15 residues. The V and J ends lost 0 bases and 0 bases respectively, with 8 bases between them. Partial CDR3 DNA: TGCACCTGCAGTGCAGATCAGATTTCAAACTCC. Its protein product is CTCSADQISNS. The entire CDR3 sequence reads CTCSADQISNSDYTF.

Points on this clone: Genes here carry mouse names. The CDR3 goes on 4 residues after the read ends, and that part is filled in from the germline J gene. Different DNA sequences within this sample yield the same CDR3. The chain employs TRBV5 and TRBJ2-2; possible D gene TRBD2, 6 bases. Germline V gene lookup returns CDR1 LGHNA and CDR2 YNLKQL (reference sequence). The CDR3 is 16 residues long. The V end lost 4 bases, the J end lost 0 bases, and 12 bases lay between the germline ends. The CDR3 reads CASSPPGGSNTGQLYF. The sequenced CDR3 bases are TGTGCCAGCAGCCCCCCCGGGGGGTCAAACACCGGG.

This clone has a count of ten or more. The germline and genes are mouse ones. The part of the CDR3 DNA that was read is TGTGCCAGCAGTGATGACAGGGTCGCT. The encoded protein is CASSDDRVA. The entire CDR3 sequence reads CASSDDRVAEQFF. The V call is TRBV13-3, the J call TRBJ2-1; TRBD1 is a possible D gene (6 bases). The sequence runs out 4 residues before the end of the CDR3; the remainder is reconstructed from the germline J gene. The CDR3 extends over 13 amino acids. From germline, CDR1 is NNHDY and CDR2 SYVADS.

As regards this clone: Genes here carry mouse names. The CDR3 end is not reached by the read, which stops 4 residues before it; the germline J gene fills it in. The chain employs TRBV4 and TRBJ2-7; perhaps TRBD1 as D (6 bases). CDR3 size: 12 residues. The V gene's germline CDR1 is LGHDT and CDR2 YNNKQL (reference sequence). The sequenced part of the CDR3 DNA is TGTGCCAGCAGCCCACAGGGATAT. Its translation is CASSPQGY. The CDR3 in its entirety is CASSPQGYEQYF.

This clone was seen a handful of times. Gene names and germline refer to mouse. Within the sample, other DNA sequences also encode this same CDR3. The CDR3 loop is CAWSLDTQYF. The CDR3 bases that were read are TGTGCCTGGAGTCTGGAC. V is TRBV31 and J is TRBJ2-5; no definite D call. The read terminates 4 residues before the CDR3 end, so the remaining end is supplied by the germline J gene. The CDR3 length is 10 residues. Germline CDR1 and CDR2: GKSSPN and SITVG.

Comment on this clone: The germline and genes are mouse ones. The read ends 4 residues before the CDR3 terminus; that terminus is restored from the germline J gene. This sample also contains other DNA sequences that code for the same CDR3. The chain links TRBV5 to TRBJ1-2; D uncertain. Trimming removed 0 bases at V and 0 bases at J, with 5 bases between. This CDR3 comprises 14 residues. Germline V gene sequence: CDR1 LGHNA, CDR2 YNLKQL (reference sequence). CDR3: CASSQDSANSDYTF. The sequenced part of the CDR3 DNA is TGTGCCAGCAGCCAAGACTCCGCAAACTCC.

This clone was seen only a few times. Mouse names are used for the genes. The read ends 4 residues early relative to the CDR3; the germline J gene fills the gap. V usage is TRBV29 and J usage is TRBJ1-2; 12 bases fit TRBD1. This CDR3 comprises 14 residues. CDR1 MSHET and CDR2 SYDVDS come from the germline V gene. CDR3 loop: CASSFGTGGGDYTF. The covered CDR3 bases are TGTGCTAGCAGTTTTGGGACAGGGGGCGGC.

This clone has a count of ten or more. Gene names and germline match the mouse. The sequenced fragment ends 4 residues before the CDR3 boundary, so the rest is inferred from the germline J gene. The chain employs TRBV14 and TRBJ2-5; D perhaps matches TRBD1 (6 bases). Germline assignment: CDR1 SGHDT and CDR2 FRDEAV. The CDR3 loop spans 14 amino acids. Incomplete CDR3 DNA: TGTGCCAGCAGTCCTGGGACACTTGGAGAC. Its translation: CASSPGTLGD. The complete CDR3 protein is CASSPGTLGDTQYF.

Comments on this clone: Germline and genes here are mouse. CDR3 amino acids: CASSQATVQDTQYF. The sequenced CDR3 bases are TGTGCCAGCAGCCAAGCCACAGTCCAAGAC. The chain employs TRBV5 and TRBJ2-5; D unresolved. The sequenced fragment ends 4 residues before the CDR3 boundary, so the rest is inferred from the germline J gene. The CDR3 is 14 residues long. Germline V gene data show CDR1 as LGHNA and CDR2 as YNLKQL (reference sequence). The V end lost 1 base, the J end lost 2 bases, and 7 bases lay between the germline ends.

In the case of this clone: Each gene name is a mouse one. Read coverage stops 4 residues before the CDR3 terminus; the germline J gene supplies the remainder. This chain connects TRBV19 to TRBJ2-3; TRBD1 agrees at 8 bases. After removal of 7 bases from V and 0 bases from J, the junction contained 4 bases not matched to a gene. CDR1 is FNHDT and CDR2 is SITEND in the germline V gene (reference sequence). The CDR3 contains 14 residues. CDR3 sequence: CASRQGNSAETLYF. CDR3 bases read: TGTGCCAGCCGACAGGGGAATAGTGCAGAA.